This T cell receptor (beta chain) was sequenced during a study of T cells in Graves' hyperthyroidism and ophthalmopathy. Amplification of TCR beta CDR3 regions used RNA as the template. A first-round RT-PCR of the TCR CDR3 used the HTBI primer set. TCRdb re-called the multiplex PCR reads through MiXCR, storing one row per CDR3 protein. The table shows 350,000 or so distinct CDR3 sequences, with about 21% occurring only once. CDR1 and CDR2 (germline): DFQATT, SNEGSKA (reference sequence). With V trimmed by 0 bases and J by 5 bases, 6 bases remained unmatched. This CDR3 comprises 14 residues. The table lists this clonotype with a few counts.

The sequenced sample consisted of blood. This clonotype was sampled from a woman between 45 and 65 years old with Graves' hyperthyroidism. The chain carries TRBV20-1 and TRBJ1-2; TRBD1 matches 7 bases. The CDR3, as DNA: TGCAGTGCTAGAGAGGAGGGGGCAACTTATGGCTACACCTTC. Encoded protein: CSAREEGATYGYTF.